This T cell receptor (beta chain) was sequenced in a study of blood T cell repertoires in COVID-19. Across the study: The study drew acute and convalescent COVID-19 samples from the United States, Italy and Spain. Sample material is recorded as cDNA or gDNA derived from T cells, B-cell-depleted T cells, or PBMCs.

Points on this clone: Other DNA sequences in this specimen translate into the identical CDR3.

In the study's own analysis: The assay estimated nucleated cells by amplifying reference gene primers. This table comes from immunoSEQ multiplex PCR, and its TCRdb copy is limited to in-frame clones, with some not included. Clonal size and the V and J genes are those of that table, whereas D and trimming came from the DNA. The data hold some 110,000 clones, with 81% observed a single time. The germline V gene has CDR1 SQVTM and CDR2 ANQGSEA. V shed 7 bases and J 5 bases; nucleotides not matched to a gene: 5. The length of the CDR3 is 12 residues. The sample consisted of peripheral blood. This TCR was sampled from a man aged 80 or over with acute or convalescent COVID-19. This chain links TRBV29-1 with TRBJ1-1, with 9 bases identical to TRBD1. The CDR3 bases are TGCAGCGCCCGACAGGGGGGGACTGAAGCTTTCTTT. Protein: CSARQGGTEAFF.